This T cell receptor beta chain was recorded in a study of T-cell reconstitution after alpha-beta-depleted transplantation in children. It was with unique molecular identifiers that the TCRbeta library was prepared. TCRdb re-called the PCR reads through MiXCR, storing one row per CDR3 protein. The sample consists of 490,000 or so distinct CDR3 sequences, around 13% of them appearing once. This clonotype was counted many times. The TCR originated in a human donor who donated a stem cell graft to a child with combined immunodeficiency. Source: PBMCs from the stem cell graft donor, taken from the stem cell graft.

CDR3 region: CASSSGTDVSYEQYF. In DNA, the CDR3 is TGTGCCAGCAGCTCCGGGACGGATGTCTCCTACGAGCAGTACTTC. The chain is built from TRBV11-2 and TRBJ2-7; D may match TRBD1 or TRBD2 (5 bases each). The CDR3 is 15 amino acids. The germline V and J ends were trimmed by 4 bases and 0 bases, with 13 bases remaining between them. CDR1 SGHAT and CDR2 FQNNGV come from the germline V gene.